This TCR beta chain was captured by sequencing in a study of CD8 T cells in ankylosing spondylitis. Broader study findings: A TCR beta motif of eight highly homologous variants appeared characteristic of ankylosing spondylitis blood.

TCRdb called the 5' RACE reads again in MiXCR, with one record for every CDR3 protein. The profile shows 500,000 to 550,000 distinct CDR3 sequences, 9.5% to 15% of them singletons. J was trimmed by 5 bases and V by 4 bases; bases with no gene match: 3. The CDR3 is made up of 13 amino acids. CDR1 SGHRS and CDR2 YFSETQ come from the germline V gene. Turning to this clonotype: Its target is not known.

The V gene is TRBV5-1, the J gene TRBJ2-7, with TRBD1 identical over 10 bases. The sample comprised blood, either unsorted or a sorted T cell fraction (not recorded which). The receptor's source is a male donor with ankylosing spondylitis. CDR3 DNA sequence: TGCGCCAGCAGCACCGGGACAGGGGACGAGCAGTACTTC. This codes for CASSTGTGDEQYF. The full variable domain, rest sourced from reference TRBV5-1 and TRBJ2-7, is KAGVTQTPRYLIKTRGQQVTLSCSPISGHRSVSWYQQTPGQGLQFLFEYFSETQRNKGNFPGRFSGRQFSNSRSEMNVSTLELGDSALYLCASSTGTGDEQYFGPGTRLTVT.